Sequencing of this TCR beta chain was carried out in a study of T cell responses to AZD1222 COVID-19 vaccine. The germline V gene encodes CDR1 SGHRS and CDR2 YFSETQ. Trimming pared 0 bases from V and 4 bases from J, leaving 8 bases between. The CDR3 is made up of 14 amino acids. Sequenced by immunoSEQ multiplex PCR; TCRdb stores in-frame clones only, minus some. The repertoire holds about 81,000 clones, with approximately 86% as singletons. V gene TRBV5-1 combines with J gene TRBJ2-1, with D perhaps TRBD1 (6 bases). The TCR originated in an adult who received the AZD1222 COVID-19 vaccine. Sequenced here: peripheral blood, sampled 28 days after the second AZD1222 dose. The CDR3 loop reads CASSLDREYNEQFF. The CDR3 nucleotides read TGCGCCAGCAGCTTGGACAGGGAGTACAATGAGCAGTTCTTC.